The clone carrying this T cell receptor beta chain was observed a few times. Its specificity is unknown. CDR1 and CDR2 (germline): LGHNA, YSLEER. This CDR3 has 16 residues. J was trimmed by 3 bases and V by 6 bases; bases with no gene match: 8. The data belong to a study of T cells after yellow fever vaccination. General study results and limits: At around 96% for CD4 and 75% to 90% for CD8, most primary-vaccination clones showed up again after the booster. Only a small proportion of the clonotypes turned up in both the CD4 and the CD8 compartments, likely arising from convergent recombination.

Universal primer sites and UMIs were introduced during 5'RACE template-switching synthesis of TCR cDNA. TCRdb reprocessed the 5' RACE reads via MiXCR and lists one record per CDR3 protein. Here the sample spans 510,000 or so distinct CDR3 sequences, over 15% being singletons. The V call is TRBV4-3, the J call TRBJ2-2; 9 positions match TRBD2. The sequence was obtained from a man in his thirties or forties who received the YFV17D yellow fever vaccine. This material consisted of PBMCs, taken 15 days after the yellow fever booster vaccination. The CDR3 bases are TGCGCCAGCAGGGTTAGCGGGAGTATAGACACCGGGGAGCTGTTTTTT. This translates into CASRVSGSIDTGELFF.